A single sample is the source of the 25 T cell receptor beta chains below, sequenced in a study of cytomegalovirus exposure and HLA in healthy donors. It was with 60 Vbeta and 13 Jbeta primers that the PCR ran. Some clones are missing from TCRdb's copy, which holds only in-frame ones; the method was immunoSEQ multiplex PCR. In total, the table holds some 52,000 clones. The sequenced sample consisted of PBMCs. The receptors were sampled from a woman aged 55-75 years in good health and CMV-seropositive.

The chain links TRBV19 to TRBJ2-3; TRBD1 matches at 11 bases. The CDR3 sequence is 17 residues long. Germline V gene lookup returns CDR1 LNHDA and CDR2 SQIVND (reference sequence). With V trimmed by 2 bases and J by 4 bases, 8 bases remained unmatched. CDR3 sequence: CASSISAPGQGADTQYF. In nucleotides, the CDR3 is TGTGCCAGTAGTATATCCGCCCCGGGACAGGGGGCAGATACGCAGTATTTT.

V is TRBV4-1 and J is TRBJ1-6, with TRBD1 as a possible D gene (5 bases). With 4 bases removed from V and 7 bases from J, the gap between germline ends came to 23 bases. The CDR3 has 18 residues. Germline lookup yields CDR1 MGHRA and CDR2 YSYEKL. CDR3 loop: CASSRDRPGGVINSPLHF. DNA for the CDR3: TGCGCCAGCAGCCGGGACCGTCCGGGAGGGGTGATCAATTCACCCCTCCACTTT.

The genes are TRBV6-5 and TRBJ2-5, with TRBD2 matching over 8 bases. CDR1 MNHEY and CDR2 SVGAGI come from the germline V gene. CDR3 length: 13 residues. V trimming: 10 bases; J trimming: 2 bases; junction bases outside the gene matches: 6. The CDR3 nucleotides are TGTGCCACCGGGGGGGCGGGGCAAGAGACCCAGTACTTC. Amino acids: CATGGAGQETQYF.

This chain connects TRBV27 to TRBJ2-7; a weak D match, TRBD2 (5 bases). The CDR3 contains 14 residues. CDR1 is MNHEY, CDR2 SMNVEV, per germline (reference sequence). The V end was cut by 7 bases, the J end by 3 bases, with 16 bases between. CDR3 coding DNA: TGTGCCAGCACCCCATCGGTGGGGAGCTACGAGCAGTACTTC. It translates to CASTPSVGSYEQYF.

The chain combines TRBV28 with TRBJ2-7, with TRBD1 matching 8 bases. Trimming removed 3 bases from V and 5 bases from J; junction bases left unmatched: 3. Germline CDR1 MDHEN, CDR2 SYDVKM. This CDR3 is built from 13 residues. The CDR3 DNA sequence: TGTGCCAGCAGTTTGACAGGGGAGCACGAGCAGTACTTC. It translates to CASSLTGEHEQYF.

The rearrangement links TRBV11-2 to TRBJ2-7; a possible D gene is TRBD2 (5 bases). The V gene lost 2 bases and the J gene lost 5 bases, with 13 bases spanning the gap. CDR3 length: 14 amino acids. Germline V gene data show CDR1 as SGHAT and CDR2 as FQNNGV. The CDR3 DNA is TGTGCCAGCAGCTTAAGTAGGGTGGAGGACGAGCAGTACTTC. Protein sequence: CASSLSRVEDEQYF.

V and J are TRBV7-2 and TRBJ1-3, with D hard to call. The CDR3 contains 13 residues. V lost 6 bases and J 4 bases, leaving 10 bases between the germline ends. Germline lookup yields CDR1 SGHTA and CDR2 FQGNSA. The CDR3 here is CASRAAEGNTIYF. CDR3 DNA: TGTGCCAGCAGGGCCGCGGAAGGAAACACCATATATTTT.

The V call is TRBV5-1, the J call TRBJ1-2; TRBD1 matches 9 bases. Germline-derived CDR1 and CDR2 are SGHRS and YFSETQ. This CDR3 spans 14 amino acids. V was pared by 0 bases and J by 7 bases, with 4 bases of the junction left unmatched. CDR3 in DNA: TGCGCCAGCAGCTTGGGGGACAGGGAAGGTGGCTACACCTTC. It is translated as CASSLGDREGGYTF.

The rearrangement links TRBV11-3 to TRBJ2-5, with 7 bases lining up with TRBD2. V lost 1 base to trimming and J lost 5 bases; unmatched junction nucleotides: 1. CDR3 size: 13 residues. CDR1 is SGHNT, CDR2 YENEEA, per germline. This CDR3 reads CASSLVGGETQYF. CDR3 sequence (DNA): TGTGCCAGCAGCTTAGTCGGGGGGGAGACCCAGTACTTC.

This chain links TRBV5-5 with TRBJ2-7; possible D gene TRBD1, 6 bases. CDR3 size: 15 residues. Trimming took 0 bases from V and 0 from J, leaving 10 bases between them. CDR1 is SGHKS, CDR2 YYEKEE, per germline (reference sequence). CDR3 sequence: CASSLEGGSSYEQYF. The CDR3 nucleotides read TGTGCCAGCAGCTTGGAAGGGGGATCCTCCTACGAGCAGTACTTC. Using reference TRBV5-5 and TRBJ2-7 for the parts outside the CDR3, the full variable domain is DAGVTQSPTHLIKTRGQQVTLRCSPISGHKSVSWYQQVLGQGPQFIFQYYEKEERGRGNFPDRFSARQFPNYSSELNVNALLLGDSALYLCASSLEGGSSYEQYFGPGTRLTVT.

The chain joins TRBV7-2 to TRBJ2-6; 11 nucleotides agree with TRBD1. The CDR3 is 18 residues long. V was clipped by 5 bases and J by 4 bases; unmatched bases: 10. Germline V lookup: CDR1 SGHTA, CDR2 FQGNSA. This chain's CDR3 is CASSLYGQGAMGANVLTF. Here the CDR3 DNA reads TGTGCCAGCAGCCTATACGGACAGGGGGCAATGGGGGCCAACGTCCTGACTTTC. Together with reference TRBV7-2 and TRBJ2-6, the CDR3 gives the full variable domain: GAGVSQSPSNKVTEKGKDVELRCDPISGHTALYWYRQSLGQGLEFLIYFQGNSAPDKSGLPSDRFSAERTGGSVSTLTIQRTQQEDSAVYLCASSLYGQGAMGANVLTFGAGSRLTVL.

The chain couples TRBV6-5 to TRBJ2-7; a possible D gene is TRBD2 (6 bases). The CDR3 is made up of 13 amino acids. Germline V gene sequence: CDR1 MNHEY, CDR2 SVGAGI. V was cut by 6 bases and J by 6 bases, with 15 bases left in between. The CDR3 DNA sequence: TGTGCCAGCAGCCGGGGGATCGGGGGCGAGCAGTACTTC. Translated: CASSRGIGGEQYF.

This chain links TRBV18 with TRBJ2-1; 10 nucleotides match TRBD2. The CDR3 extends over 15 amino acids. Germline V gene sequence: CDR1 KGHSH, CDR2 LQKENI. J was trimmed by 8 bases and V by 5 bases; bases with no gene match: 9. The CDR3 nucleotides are TGTGCCAGCTCATCTGAGCGGGGGGGCGTATATGAGCAGTTCTTC. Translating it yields CASSSERGGVYEQFF. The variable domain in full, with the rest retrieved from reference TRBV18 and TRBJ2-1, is NAGVMQNPRHLVRRRGQEARLRCSPMKGHSHVYWYRQLPEEGLKFMVYLQKENIIDESGMPKERFSAEFPKEGPSILRIQQVVRGDSAAYFCASSSERGGVYEQFFGPGTRLTVL.

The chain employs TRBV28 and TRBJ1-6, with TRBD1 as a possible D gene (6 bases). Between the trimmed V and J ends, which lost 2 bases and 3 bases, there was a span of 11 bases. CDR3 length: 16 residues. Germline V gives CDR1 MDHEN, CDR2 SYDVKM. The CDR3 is CASSLVGQYYNSPLHF. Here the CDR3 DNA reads TGTGCCAGCAGTTTAGTCGGACAGTACTATAATTCACCCCTCCACTTT.

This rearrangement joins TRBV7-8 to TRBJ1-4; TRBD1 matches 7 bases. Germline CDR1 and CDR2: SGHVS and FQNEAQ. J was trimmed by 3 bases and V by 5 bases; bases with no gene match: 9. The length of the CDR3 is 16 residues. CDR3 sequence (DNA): TGTGCCAGCAGCACGTCCTCAGGGGGGCCTAATGAAAAACTGTTTTTT. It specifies CASSTSSGGPNEKLFF.

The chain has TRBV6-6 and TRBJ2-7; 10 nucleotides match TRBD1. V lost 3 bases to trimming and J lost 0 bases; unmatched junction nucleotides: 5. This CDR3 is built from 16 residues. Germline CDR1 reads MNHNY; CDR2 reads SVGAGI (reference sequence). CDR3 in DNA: TGTGCCAGCAGTTATCCCGGGACAGGGGTCTCCTACGAGCAGTACTTC. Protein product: CASSYPGTGVSYEQYF.

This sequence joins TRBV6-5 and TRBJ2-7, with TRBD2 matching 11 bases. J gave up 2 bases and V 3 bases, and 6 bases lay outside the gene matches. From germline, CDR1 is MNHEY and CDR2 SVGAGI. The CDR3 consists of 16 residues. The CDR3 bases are TGTGCCAGCAGTTATACTAGCGGGGGCGGTGCCTACGAGCAGTACTTC. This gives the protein CASSYTSGGGAYEQYF.

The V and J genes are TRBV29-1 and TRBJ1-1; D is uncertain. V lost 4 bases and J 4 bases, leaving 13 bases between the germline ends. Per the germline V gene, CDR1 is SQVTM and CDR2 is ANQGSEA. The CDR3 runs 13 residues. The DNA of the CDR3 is TGCAGCGTTGTCGGCGGAATTAGCACTGAAGCTTTCTTT. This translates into CSVVGGISTEAFF.

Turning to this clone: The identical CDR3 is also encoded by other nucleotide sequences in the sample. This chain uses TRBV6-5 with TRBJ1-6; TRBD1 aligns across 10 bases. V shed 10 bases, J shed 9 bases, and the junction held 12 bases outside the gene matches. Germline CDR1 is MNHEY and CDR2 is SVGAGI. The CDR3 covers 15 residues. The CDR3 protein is CATLGFGDRGSPLHF. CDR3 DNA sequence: TGTGCCACTTTGGGGTTTGGGGACAGGGGTTCACCCCTCCACTTT.

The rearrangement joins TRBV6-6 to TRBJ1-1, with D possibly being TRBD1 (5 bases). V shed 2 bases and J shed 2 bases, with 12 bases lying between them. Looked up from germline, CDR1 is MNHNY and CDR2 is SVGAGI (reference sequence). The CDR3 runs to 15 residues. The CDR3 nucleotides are TGTGCCAGCAGTTACGGTCTAGGGGCCAACACTGAAGCTTTCTTT. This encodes CASSYGLGANTEAFF.

CDR3 loop: CAISQGAWAFF. The CDR3 bases are TGTGCCATCAGCCAGGGGGCTTGGGCTTTCTTT. The chain combines TRBV10-3 with TRBJ1-1; TRBD1 aligns across 8 bases. The germline CDR1 and CDR2 sequences are ENHRY and SYGVKD. Trimming cost V 6 bases and J 11 bases; bases outside gene matches: 5. The CDR3 totals 11 residues.

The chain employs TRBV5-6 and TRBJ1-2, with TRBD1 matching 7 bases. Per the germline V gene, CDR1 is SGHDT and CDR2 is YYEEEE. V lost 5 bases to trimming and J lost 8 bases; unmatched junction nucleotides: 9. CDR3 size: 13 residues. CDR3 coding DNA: TGTGCCAGCAGTTTAACCGGGACAGCCGGCTACACCTTC. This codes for CASSLTGTAGYTF.

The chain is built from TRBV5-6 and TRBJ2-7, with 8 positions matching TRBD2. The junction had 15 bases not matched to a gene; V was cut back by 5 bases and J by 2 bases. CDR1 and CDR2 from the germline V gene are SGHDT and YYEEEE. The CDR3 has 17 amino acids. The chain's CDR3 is CASSPFGGGNKAYEQYF. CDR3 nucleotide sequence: TGTGCCAGCAGTCCTTTCGGCGGGGGGAACAAAGCCTACGAGCAGTACTTC. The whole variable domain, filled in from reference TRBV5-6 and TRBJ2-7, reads DAGVTQSPTHLIKTRGQQVTLRCSPKSGHDTVSWYQQALGQGPQFIFQYYEEEERQRGNFPDRFSGHQFPNYSSELNVNALLLGDSALYLCASSPFGGGNKAYEQYFGPGTRLTVT.

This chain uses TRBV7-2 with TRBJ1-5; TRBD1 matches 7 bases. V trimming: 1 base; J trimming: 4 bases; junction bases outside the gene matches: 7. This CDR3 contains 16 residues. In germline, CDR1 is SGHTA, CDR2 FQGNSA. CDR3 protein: CASSLGQGKGNQPQHF. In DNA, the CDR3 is TGTGCCAGCAGCTTAGGACAGGGTAAGGGGAATCAGCCCCAGCATTTT.

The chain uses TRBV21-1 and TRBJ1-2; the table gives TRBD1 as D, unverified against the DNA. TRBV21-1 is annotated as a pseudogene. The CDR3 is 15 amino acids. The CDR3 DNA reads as TGTGCCAGCAGCAGAAGCCGGACAGGGGCTCGAGGCTACACCTTC. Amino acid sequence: CASSRSRTGARGYTF.